Listed here are 17 T cell receptor beta chains from one sample, sequenced in a study of T cell repertoires in cytomegalovirus infection. Their recognized antigens are unknown. TCRdb used MiXCR to reprocess the reads, holding one entry per CDR3 protein. Of around 800,000 distinct CDR3 sequences in the sample, around a third are singletons; the top ten hold 9.5% to 15%. The sample consisted of cultured CD8+ T cells from PBMCs, taken from culture after CMV antigen stimulation. The source is a human donor in good health (CMV status not recorded). Some clones in this sample may be carry-over from other donors' samples.

In its sample, this clonotype was seen once. A single base separates this from a much larger clone, so it may be a read error. This chain links TRBV7-3 with TRBJ2-3; either TRBD1 or TRBD2 may supply D (5 bases each). The germline gives CDR1 SGHTA, CDR2 FQGTGA. The CDR3 contains 15 residues. The CDR3 nucleotides are TGTGTCAGCAGCTCCGCCCGGGACAGCACAGATACGCAGTATTTT. This translates into CVSSSARDSTDTQYF. Full variable domain (rest looked up from reference TRBV7-3 and TRBJ2-3): GAGVSQTPSNKVTEKGKYVELRCDPISGHTALYWYRQSLGQGPEFLIYFQGTGAADDSGLPNDRFFAVRPEGSVSTLKIQRTERGDSAVYLCVSSSARDSTDTQYFGPGTRLTVL.

J is TRBJ1-6 and V is TRBV14; a possible D gene is TRBD1 (6 bases). Deletions cut 4 bases from V and 13 bases from J, with 17 bases between. Germline V gene sequence: CDR1 SGHDN, CDR2 FVKESK. This CDR3 region has 14 residues. The CDR3 bases are TGTGCCAGCAGCCGCAAGGACAGAGACCTTCCCCTCCACTTT. Translated, it gives CASSRKDRDLPLHF.

The chain is built from TRBV7-6 and TRBJ1-6; D perhaps matches TRBD1 (5 bases). Germline assignment: CDR1 SGHVS and CDR2 FNYEAQ. The CDR3 totals 14 residues. V lost 5 bases to trimming and J lost 4 bases, with 9 bases between them. The CDR3 spells CASSEGPYNSPLHF. For the CDR3, the DNA is TGTGCCAGCAGCGAGGGACCTTATAATTCACCCCTCCACTTT.

This clonotype was seen ten or more times. The rearrangement joins TRBV7-6 to TRBJ2-2; no clear D gene. Germline CDR1 SGHVS, CDR2 FNYEAQ. V was cut by 1 base and J by 4 bases, with 13 bases left in between. The CDR3 is 16 residues long. The CDR3 region has the DNA TGTGCCAGCAGCTTAGTTATACCGGCGAGCACCGGGGAGCTGTTTTTT. It codes for CASSLVIPASTGELFF.

The chain joins TRBV7-6 to TRBJ1-2, with D tentatively TRBD1 (6 bases). CDR1 is SGHVS and CDR2 is FNYEAQ in the germline V gene. This CDR3 is built from 16 residues. V shed 9 bases and J shed 0 bases, with 20 bases lying between them. This CDR3 is CASLQGTPLANYGYTF. The CDR3 DNA reads as TGTGCCAGTCTCCAGGGGACCCCGTTAGCTAACTATGGCTACACCTTC.

The rearrangement uses TRBV15 and TRBJ1-3, with D hard to call. From germline, CDR1 is LNHNV and CDR2 YYDKDF (reference sequence). V lost 5 bases to trimming and J lost 0 bases, with 11 bases between them. The CDR3 is made up of 15 amino acids. CDR3 region: CATSVDRSSGNTIYF. The CDR3 DNA reads as TGTGCCACCAGCGTGGACCGCAGCTCTGGAAACACCATATATTTT. The variable domain in full, with the rest retrieved from reference TRBV15 and TRBJ1-3, is DAMVIQNPRYQVTQFGKPVTLSCSQTLNHNVMYWYQQKSSQAPKLLFHYYDKDFNNEADTPDNFQSRRPNTSFCFLDIRSPGLGDTAMYLCATSVDRSSGNTIYFGEGSWLTVV.

The gene calls are TRBV14 and TRBJ2-1, with 12 nucleotides matching TRBD2. This CDR3 is built from 16 residues. Per germline, CDR1 SGHDN and CDR2 FVKESK. Trimming removed 4 bases from V and 7 bases from J; junction bases left unmatched: 8. The CDR3, as DNA: TGTGCCAGCAGCCTCCTAGCGGGGGGGCTTGGAAATGAGCAGTTCTTC. Encoded protein: CASSLLAGGLGNEQFF.

This clonotype occurred a few times. The chain recombines TRBV6-5 with TRBJ2-1; 8 nucleotides match TRBD1. The CDR3 length is 15 residues. Germline-derived CDR1 and CDR2 are MNHEY and SVGAGI. V trimming: 4 bases; J trimming: 3 bases; junction bases outside the gene matches: 5. For the CDR3, the DNA is TGTGCCAGCAGTTTGGACAGGGTCGACTACAATGAGCAGTTCTTC. It encodes CASSLDRVDYNEQFF.

The chain combines TRBV11-3 with TRBJ2-7; 11 bases agree with TRBD2. The CDR3 is made up of 17 amino acids. V shed 0 bases, J shed 0 bases, and the junction held 4 bases outside the gene matches. Per germline, CDR1 SGHNT and CDR2 YENEEA. The CDR3 bases are TGTGCCAGCAGCTTAGAGCCAACTAGCGGGGGCTCCTACGAGCAGTACTTC. The encoded protein is CASSLEPTSGGSYEQYF.

About this clonotype itself: At one boundary the junction diverges from the germline segment, which might be a read error. The gene calls are TRBV2 and TRBJ2-5; D unresolved. CDR1 is SNHLY, CDR2 FYNNEI, per germline. CDR3 length equals 11 residues. CDR3 in DNA: TGTGACAGCAGTGCTTTCGAGACCCAGTACTTC. It specifies CDSSAFETQYF.

The J gene is TRBJ2-2, the V gene TRBV4-1, with D tentatively TRBD1 or TRBD2 (5 bases each). V lost 1 base to trimming and J lost 6 bases, with 12 bases between them. The CDR3 is 15 amino acids. Germline assignment: CDR1 MGHRA and CDR2 YSYEKL. CDR3 protein: CASSQGGVGAGELFF. The DNA for the CDR3 is TGCGCCAGCAGCCAAGGAGGAGTGGGGGCCGGGGAGCTGTTTTTT.

Only a few counts were recorded for this clonotype. The rearrangement links TRBV7-8 to TRBJ2-1, with 10 bases that match TRBD2. This CDR3 is 16 amino acids long. Germline values: CDR1 SGHVS, CDR2 FQNEAQ. Unmatched junction bases numbered 3, after V lost 1 base and J lost 3 bases. This chain's CDR3 is CASSLELAGLYNEQFF. The CDR3 DNA follows: TGTGCCAGCAGCTTAGAACTAGCGGGGCTCTACAATGAGCAGTTCTTC. Variable domain in full (rest from reference TRBV7-8 and TRBJ2-1): GAGVSQSPRYKVAKRGQDVALRCDPISGHVSLFWYQQALGQGPEFLTYFQNEAQLDKSGLPSDRFFAERPEGSVSTLKIQRTQQEDSAVYLCASSLELAGLYNEQFFGPGTRLTVL.

As to this clonotype: Germline is not matched at one junction end, which may reflect a read error. The V gene is TRBV24-1, the J gene TRBJ2-3; TRBD1 is a possible D gene (5 bases). The CDR3 length is 15 residues. From germline, CDR1 is KGHDR and CDR2 SFDVKD. The CDR3 here is CVTSVTAGLADTQYF. DNA for the CDR3: TGTGTCACCAGTGTAACCGCAGGGTTGGCAGATACGCAGTATTTT.

Points on this clonotype: With a much larger clone just one base away, this may be a read error. This sequence joins TRBV7-2 and TRBJ1-4; 9 bases fit TRBD1. The CDR3 is made up of 17 amino acids. Germline CDR1 SGHTA, CDR2 FQGNSA. V was clipped by 4 bases and J by 4 bases; unmatched bases: 10. CDR3 bases: TGTACCAGCAGCTGGCCGGGACAGGGCAGCCTTAATGAAAAACTGTTTTTT. Amino acid sequence: CTSSWPGQGSLNEKLFF.

In its sample, this clonotype was seen once. Here the CDR3 reads CASSRWGNEQYV. In DNA, the CDR3 is TGTGCCAGCAGCCGCTGGGGCAACGAGCAGTACGTC. The chain has TRBV7-9 and TRBJ2-7; possible D gene TRBD1, 5 bases. The CDR3 has 12 amino acids. The V end was cut by 5 bases, the J end by 5 bases, with 10 bases between. Germline CDR1 SEHNR, CDR2 FQNEAQ (reference sequence).

This clonotype was observed a few times. The rearrangement joins TRBV28 to TRBJ1-1; no definite D call. CDR1 MDHEN and CDR2 SYDVKM come from the germline V gene. The CDR3 consists of 14 residues. V dropped 7 bases and J dropped 0 bases, with 12 bases sitting between them. CDR3 loop: CASTPAGMNTEAFF. CDR3 coding DNA: TGTGCCAGCACCCCGGCAGGTATGAACACTGAAGCTTTCTTT.

The V gene is TRBV7-9, the J gene TRBJ2-1; D could derive from TRBD1 or TRBD2 (6 bases each). This CDR3 has 15 residues. V lost 5 bases to trimming and J lost 4 bases, with 15 bases between them. Germline CDR1 reads SEHNR; CDR2 reads FQNEAQ (reference sequence). The CDR3 coding sequence is TGTGCCAGCAGCCTAGGGGGGCAGGGGTACAATGAGCAGTTCTTC. Translating gives CASSLGGQGYNEQFF.